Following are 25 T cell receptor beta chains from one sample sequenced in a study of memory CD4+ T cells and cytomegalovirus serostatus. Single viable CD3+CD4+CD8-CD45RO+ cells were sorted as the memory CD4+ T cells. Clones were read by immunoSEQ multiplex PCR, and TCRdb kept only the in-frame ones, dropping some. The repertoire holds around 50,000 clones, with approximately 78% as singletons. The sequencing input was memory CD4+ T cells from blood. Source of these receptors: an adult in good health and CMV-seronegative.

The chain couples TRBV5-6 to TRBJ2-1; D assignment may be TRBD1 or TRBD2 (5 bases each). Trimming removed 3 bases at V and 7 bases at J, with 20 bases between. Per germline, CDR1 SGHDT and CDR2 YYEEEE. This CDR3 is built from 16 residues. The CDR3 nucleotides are TGTGCCAGCAGCTCGACCGGGACGTCAAGGGGTAATGAGCAGTTCTTC. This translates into CASSSTGTSRGNEQFF.

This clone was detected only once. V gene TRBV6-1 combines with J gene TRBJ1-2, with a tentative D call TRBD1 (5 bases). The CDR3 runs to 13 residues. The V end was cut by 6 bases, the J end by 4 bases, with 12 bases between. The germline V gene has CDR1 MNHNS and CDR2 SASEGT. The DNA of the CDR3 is TGTGCCAGCAGGACTCAGGGCTCCTATGGCTACACCTTC. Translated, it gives CASRTQGSYGYTF.

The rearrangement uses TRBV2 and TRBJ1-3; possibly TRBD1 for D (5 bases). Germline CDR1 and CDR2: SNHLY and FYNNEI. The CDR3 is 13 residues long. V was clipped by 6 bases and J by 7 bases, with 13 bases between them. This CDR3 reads CASRGQGGNTIYF. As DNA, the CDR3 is TGTGCCAGCAGAGGGCAGGGAGGCAACACCATATATTTT.

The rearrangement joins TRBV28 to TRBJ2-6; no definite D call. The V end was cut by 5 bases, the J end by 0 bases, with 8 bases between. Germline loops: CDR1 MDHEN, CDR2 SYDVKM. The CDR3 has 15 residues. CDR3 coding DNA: TGTGCCAGCAGTCCCTCCCTCTCTGGGGCCAACGTCCTGACTTTC. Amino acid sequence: CASSPSLSGANVLTF.

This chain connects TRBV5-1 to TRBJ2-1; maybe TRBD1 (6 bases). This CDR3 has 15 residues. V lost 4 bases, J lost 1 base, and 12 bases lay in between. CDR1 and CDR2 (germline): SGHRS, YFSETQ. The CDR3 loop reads CASSGAGVSYNEQFF. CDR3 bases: TGCGCCAGCAGCGGGGCAGGGGTTTCCTACAATGAGCAGTTCTTC.

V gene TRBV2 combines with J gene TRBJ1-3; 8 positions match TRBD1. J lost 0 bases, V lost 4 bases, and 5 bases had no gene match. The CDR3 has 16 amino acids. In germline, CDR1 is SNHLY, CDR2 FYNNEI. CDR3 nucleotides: TGTGCCAGCAGTGTGGGGACAGGTTTCTCTGGAAACACCATATATTTT. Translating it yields CASSVGTGFSGNTIYF.

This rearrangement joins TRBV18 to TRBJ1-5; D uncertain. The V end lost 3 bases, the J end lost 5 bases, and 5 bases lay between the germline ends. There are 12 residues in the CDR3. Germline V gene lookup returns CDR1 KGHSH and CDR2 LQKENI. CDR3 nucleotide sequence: TGTGCCAGCTCACCGGGAGATCAGCCCCAGCATTTT. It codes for CASSPGDQPQHF.

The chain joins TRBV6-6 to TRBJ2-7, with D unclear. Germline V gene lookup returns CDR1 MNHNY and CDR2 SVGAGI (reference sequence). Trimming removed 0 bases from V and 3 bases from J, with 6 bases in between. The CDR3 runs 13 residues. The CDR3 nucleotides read TGTGCCAGCAGTTACTCTGAGTTCTACGAGCAGTACTTC. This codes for CASSYSEFYEQYF.

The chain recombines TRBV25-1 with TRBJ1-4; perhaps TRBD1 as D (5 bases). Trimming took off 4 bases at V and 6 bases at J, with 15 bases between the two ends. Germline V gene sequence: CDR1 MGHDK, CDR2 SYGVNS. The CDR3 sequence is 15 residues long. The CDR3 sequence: CASSAYRRRYEKLFF. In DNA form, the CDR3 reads TGTGCCAGCAGTGCTTACAGGAGGCGGTATGAAAAACTGTTTTTT.

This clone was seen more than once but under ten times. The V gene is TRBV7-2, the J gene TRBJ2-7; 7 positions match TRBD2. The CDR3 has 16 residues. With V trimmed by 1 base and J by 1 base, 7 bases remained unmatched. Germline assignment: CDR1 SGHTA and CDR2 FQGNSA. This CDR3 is CASSLELTGGSYEQYF. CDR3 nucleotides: TGTGCCAGCAGCTTAGAATTAACGGGAGGTTCCTACGAGCAGTACTTC.

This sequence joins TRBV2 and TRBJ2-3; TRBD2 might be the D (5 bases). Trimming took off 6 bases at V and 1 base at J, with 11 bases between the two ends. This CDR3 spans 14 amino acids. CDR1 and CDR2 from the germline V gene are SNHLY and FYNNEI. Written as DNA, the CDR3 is TGTGCCAGCAGGAGGGATCCGGGCACAGATACGCAGTATTTT. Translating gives CASRRDPGTDTQYF.

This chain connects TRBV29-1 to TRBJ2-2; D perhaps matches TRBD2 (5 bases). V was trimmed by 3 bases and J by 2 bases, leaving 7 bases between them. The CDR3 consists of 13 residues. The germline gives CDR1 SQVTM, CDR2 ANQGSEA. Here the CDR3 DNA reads TGCAGCGTTGACACGGGAAACACCGGGGAGCTGTTTTTT. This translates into CSVDTGNTGELFF.

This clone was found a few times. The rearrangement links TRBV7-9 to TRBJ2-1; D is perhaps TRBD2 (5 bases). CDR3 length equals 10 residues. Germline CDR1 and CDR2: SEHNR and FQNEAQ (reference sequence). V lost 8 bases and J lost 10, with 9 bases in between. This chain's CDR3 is CASGLMEQFF. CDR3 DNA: TGTGCCAGCGGACTTATGGAGCAGTTCTTC.

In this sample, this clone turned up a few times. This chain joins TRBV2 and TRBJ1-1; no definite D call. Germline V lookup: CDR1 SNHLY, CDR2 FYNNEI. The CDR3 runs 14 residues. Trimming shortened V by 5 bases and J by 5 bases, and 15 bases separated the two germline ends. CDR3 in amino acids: CASSIEATGTEAFF. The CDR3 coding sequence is TGTGCCAGCAGTATTGAGGCCACTGGGACTGAAGCTTTCTTT.

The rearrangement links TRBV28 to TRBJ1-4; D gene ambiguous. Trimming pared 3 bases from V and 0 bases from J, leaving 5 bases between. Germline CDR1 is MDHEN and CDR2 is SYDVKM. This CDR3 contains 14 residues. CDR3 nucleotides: TGTGCCAGCAGTTTCCCCGCAACTAATGAAAAACTGTTTTTT. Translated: CASSFPATNEKLFF.

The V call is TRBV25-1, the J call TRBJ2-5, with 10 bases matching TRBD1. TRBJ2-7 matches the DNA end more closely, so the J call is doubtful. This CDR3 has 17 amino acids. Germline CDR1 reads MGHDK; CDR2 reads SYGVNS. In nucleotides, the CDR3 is TGTGCCAGCAGTGAGGGAGACAGGGGGCGCGGGGTTTACGAGCAGTACTTC. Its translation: CASSEGDRGRGVYEQYF.

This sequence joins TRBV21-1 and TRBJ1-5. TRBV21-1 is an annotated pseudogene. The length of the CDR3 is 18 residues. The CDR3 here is CASSKGGTGAGGNQPQHF. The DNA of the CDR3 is TGTGCCAGCAGCAAAGGGGGGACTGGGGCAGGGGGCAATCAGCCCCAGCATTTT.

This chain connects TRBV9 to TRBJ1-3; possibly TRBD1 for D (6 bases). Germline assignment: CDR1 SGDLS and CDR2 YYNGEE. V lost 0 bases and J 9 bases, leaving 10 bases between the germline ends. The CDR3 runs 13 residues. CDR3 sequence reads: CASSVVVGGTIYF. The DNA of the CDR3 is TGTGCCAGCAGCGTAGTAGTAGGGGGCACCATATATTTT.

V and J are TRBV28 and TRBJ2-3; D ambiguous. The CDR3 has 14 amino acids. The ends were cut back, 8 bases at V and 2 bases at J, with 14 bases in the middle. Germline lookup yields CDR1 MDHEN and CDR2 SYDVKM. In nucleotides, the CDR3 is TGTGCCAGCTCCCTCCAGGCTGTCACAGATACGCAGTATTTT. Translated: CASSLQAVTDTQYF.

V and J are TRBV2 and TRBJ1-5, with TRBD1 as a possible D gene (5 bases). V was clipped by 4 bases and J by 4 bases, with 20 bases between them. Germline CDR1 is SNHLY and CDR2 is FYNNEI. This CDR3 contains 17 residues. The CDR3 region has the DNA TGTGCCAGCAGTGGACCTCGACAGCTACCACTTAATCAGCCCCAGCATTTT. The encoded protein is CASSGPRQLPLNQPQHF.

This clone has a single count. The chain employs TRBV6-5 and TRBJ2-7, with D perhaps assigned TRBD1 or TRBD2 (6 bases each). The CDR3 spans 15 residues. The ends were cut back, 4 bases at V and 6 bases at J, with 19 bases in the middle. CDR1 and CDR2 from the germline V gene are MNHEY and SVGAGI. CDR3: CASSSGGLEGSEQYF. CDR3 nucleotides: TGTGCCAGCAGTTCCGGGGGCCTCGAAGGGAGCGAGCAGTACTTC.

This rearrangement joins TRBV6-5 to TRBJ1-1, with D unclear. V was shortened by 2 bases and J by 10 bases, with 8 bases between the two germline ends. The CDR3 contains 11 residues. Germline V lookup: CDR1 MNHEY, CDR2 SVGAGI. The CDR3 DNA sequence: TGTGCCAGCAGTTACAAGGGTACAGCTTTCTTT. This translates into CASSYKGTAFF.

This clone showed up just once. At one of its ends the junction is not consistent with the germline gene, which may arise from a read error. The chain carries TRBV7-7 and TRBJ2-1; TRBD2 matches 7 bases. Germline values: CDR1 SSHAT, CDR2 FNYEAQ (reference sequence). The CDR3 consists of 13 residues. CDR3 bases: TGTGCTAGCAGCTTAGACGCGGGGGATGAGCAGTTCTTC. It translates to CASSLDAGDEQFF.

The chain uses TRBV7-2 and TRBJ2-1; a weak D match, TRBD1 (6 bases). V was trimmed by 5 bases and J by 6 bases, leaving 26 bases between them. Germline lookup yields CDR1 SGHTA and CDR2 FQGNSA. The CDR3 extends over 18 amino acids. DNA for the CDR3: TGTGCCAGCAGCACAAGGAGTACAGGGTGGGAGAAAGGCAATGAGCAGTTCTTC. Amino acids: CASSTRSTGWEKGNEQFF.

CDR3 in DNA: TGTGCCAGCAGCTCGACTAGCGGGATAACAGATACGCAGTATTTT. Protein product: CASSSTSGITDTQYF. The V and J genes are TRBV11-3 and TRBJ2-3; 11 bases are a match to TRBD2. The CDR3 totals 15 residues. The J segment lost 3 bases and the V segment lost 4 bases, leaving 3 bases of the junction unmatched. Germline CDR1 reads SGHNT; CDR2 reads YENEEA.